These T cell receptor beta chains were read from a single sample in a study of identical twins. One entry per CDR3 protein, called by TCRdb with MiXCR from the 5' RACE reads. The sample includes about 200,000 distinct CDR3 sequences, around 9.6% seen only once; the top ten take about 5%. Sequences were obtained from memory (CD45RO+) T cells sorted from blood. These receptors were taken from a woman under 30 in good health. Each CDR3 is given without its conserved first and last residue.

j_gene: TRBJ2-3; v_gene: TRBV7-9; CDR3aa: ASSPRAGGGTDTQY
j_gene: TRBJ2-4; v_gene: TRBV20-1; CDR3aa: SAQTTSGRAENIQY
j_gene: TRBJ1-3; v_gene: TRBV7-2; CDR3aa: ASSWGYSGNTIY
j_gene: TRBJ2-2; v_gene: TRBV27; CDR3aa: ASRVVTGELF
j_gene: TRBJ2-7; v_gene: TRBV2; CDR3aa: ASSAGWFGEQY
j_gene: TRBJ2-7; v_gene: TRBV30; CDR3aa: AWSARSYEQY
j_gene: TRBJ2-3; v_gene: TRBV6-2/TRBV6-3; CDR3aa: ASSYHPTSGRGRSGTDTQY
j_gene: TRBJ2-3; v_gene: TRBV6-5; CDR3aa: ASSYIHSGTGHTDTQY
j_gene: TRBJ2-7; v_gene: TRBV7-2; CDR3aa: ASSLSSGGLYEQY
j_gene: TRBJ2-5; v_gene: TRBV30; CDR3aa: AWSVGKETQY
j_gene: TRBJ2-2; v_gene: TRBV12-3/TRBV12-4; CDR3aa: ASSWGLIGELF
j_gene: TRBJ1-4; v_gene: TRBV20-1; CDR3aa: STSLIGQGNEKLF
j_gene: TRBJ1-2; v_gene: TRBV12-3/TRBV12-4; CDR3aa: ASSSNGLHPST
j_gene: TRBJ2-1; v_gene: TRBV4-2; CDR3aa: ASSQEGPKQF
j_gene: TRBJ1-2; v_gene: TRBV10-3; CDR3aa: TISLEGSYGYT
j_gene: TRBJ2-3; v_gene: TRBV6-1; CDR3aa: ASRRGDTSTDTQY
j_gene: TRBJ1-1; v_gene: TRBV7-9; CDR3aa: ASSIRTGSEAF
j_gene: TRBJ2-1; v_gene: TRBV6-1; CDR3aa: ASRGTSFPQNEQF
j_gene: TRBJ2-1; v_gene: TRBV20-1; CDR3aa: SGERIRNNEQF
j_gene: TRBJ2-2; v_gene: TRBV5-1; CDR3aa: ASSTGPRNTGELF
j_gene: TRBJ2-1; v_gene: TRBV5-1; CDR3aa: ASRLDTNSYNEQF
j_gene: TRBJ2-7; v_gene: TRBV20-1; CDR3aa: SASPGTSGGYEQY
j_gene: TRBJ2-2; v_gene: TRBV2; CDR3aa: ASRSLLNTGELF
j_gene: TRBJ1-5; v_gene: TRBV29-1; CDR3aa: SVEISRNQPQH
j_gene: TRBJ1-5; v_gene: TRBV2; CDR3aa: ASPGQGAVGGQPQH
j_gene: TRBJ2-2; v_gene: TRBV4-3; CDR3aa: ASSQVGSGELF
j_gene: TRBJ2-3; v_gene: TRBV6-1; CDR3aa: ASSDRAGTDTQY
j_gene: TRBJ2-3; v_gene: TRBV11-3; CDR3aa: ASSLVWSTDTQY
j_gene: TRBJ1-1; v_gene: TRBV2; CDR3aa: ASSSQSNEAF
j_gene: TRBJ2-7; v_gene: TRBV6-2/TRBV6-3; CDR3aa: ASSFYLGHSGTVTYEQY
j_gene: TRBJ2-3; v_gene: TRBV3-1; CDR3aa: ASSQFDWTDTQY
j_gene: TRBJ1-4; v_gene: TRBV20-1; CDR3aa: SASKGTLRNEKLF
j_gene: TRBJ2-2; v_gene: TRBV11-2; CDR3aa: ASSLARGGGTGELF
j_gene: TRBJ2-7; v_gene: TRBV5-1; CDR3aa: ASSPYQGTKTYEQY
j_gene: TRBJ2-5; v_gene: TRBV7-2; CDR3aa: ASSLAGGSVKTQY
j_gene: TRBJ2-3; v_gene: TRBV20-1; CDR3aa: SAISSTDTQY
j_gene: TRBJ2-2; v_gene: TRBV11-3; CDR3aa: ASSLAVGRSGELF
j_gene: TRBJ2-7; v_gene: TRBV20-1; CDR3aa: SAKTGLAGYEQY
j_gene: TRBJ2-7; v_gene: TRBV6-5; CDR3aa: ASSYSPGGAYEQY
j_gene: TRBJ2-7; v_gene: TRBV25-1; CDR3aa: ASSNRYEQY
j_gene: TRBJ2-2; v_gene: TRBV7-9; CDR3aa: ASSPGRNSNTGELF
j_gene: TRBJ2-3; v_gene: TRBV27; CDR3aa: ASSLAGGPNTQY
j_gene: TRBJ2-7; v_gene: TRBV2; CDR3aa: ASSDHGGPYEQY
j_gene: TRBJ2-1; v_gene: TRBV27; CDR3aa: ASSLSISENEQF
j_gene: TRBJ2-2; v_gene: TRBV11-1; CDR3aa: ASSFPTMTSGVNTGELF
j_gene: TRBJ1-2; v_gene: TRBV2; CDR3aa: ASSEALGGPGYT
j_gene: TRBJ2-1; v_gene: TRBV4-3; CDR3aa: ASSRTSLSSDEQF
j_gene: TRBJ2-7; v_gene: TRBV6-6; CDR3aa: ASSWTGDEQY
j_gene: TRBJ1-2; v_gene: TRBV12-3/TRBV12-4; CDR3aa: ASSLTDTPNYGYT
j_gene: TRBJ2-1; v_gene: TRBV20-1; CDR3aa: SAPLSRGSSYNEQF
j_gene: TRBJ2-7; v_gene: TRBV18; CDR3aa: ASSPPAGGSYEQY
j_gene: TRBJ2-1; v_gene: TRBV5-1; CDR3aa: ASSLEASGGSYNEQF
j_gene: TRBJ1-5; v_gene: TRBV7-2; CDR3aa: ASSPRQGRQPQH
j_gene: TRBJ1-1; v_gene: TRBV7-6; CDR3aa: ASSSWTGLRTEAF
j_gene: TRBJ1-2; v_gene: TRBV5-1; CDR3aa: ASSLGQRFYGYT
j_gene: TRBJ2-1; v_gene: TRBV12-3/TRBV12-4; CDR3aa: ASSFRGGDLGEQF
j_gene: TRBJ1-1; v_gene: TRBV3-1; CDR3aa: ASSQRGTGEAF
j_gene: TRBJ1-1; v_gene: TRBV5-1; CDR3aa: ASSLVPGGSNTEAF
j_gene: TRBJ2-5; v_gene: TRBV5-1; CDR3aa: ASRWGGSEGETQY
j_gene: TRBJ2-7; v_gene: TRBV5-1; CDR3aa: ASSPPGLAGGTYEQY